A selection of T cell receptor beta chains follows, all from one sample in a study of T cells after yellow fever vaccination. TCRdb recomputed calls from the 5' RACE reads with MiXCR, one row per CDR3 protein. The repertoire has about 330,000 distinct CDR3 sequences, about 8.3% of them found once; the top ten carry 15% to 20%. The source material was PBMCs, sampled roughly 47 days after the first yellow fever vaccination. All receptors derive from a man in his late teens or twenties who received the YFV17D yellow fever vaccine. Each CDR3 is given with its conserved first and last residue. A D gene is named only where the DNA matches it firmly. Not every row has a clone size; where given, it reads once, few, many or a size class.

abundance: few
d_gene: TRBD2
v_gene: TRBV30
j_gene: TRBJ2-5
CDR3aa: CAWRQRGGAETQYF
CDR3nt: TGTGCCTGGAGACAGCGGGGGGGCGCGGAGACCCAGTACTTC

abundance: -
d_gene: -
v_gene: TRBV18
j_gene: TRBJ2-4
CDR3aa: CASSPPLLRDIQYF
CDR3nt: TGTGCCAGCTCACCACCGCTCCTCAGGGACATTCAGTACTTC

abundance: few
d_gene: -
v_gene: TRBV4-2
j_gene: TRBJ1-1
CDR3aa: CASSQEGPSNTEAFF
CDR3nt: TGTGCCAGCAGCCAAGAGGGACCTTCGAACACTGAAGCTTTCTTT

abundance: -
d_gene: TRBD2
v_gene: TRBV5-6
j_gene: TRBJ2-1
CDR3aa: CASTGTSGTYNEQFF
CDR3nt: TGTGCCAGCACCGGGACTAGCGGGACCTACAATGAGCAGTTCTTC

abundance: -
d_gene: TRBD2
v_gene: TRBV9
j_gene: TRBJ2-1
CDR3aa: CASSASGDEQFF
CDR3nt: TGTGCCAGCAGCGCTAGCGGCGATGAGCAGTTCTTC

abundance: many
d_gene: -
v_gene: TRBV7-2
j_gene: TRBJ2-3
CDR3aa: CASSLVGGSTDTQYF
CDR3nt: TGTGCCAGCAGCTTAGTGGGCGGATCCACAGATACGCAGTATTTT

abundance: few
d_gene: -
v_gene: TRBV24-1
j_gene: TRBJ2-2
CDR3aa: CATSARSNTGELFF
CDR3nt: TGTGCCACCAGTGCACGGTCGAACACCGGGGAGCTGTTTTTT

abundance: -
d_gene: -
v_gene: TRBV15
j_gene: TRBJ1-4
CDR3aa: CAASVQGDEKLFF
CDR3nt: TGTGCCGCCTCGGTACAGGGAGATGAAAAACTGTTTTTT

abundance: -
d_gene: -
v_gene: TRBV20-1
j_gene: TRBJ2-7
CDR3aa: CSARGASYYEQYF
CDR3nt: TGCAGTGCCCGAGGGGCATCCTACTACGAGCAGTACTTC

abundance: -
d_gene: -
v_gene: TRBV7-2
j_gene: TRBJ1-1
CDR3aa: CASSFYGNRNLEAFF
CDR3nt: TGTGCCAGCAGCTTCTACGGTAATAGAAACTTGGAAGCTTTCTTT

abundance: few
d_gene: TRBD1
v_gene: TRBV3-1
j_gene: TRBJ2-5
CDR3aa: CASSQGTGPEGTQYF
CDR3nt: TGTGCCAGCAGCCAGGGGACAGGCCCCGAAGGGACCCAGTACTTC

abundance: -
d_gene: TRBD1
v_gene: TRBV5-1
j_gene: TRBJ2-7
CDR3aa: CASSLRDRVYEQYF
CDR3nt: TGCGCCAGCAGCCTCCGGGACAGGGTCTACGAGCAGTACTTC

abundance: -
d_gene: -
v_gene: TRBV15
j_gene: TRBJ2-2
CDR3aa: CATSRENTGELFF
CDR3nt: TGTGCCACCAGCAGAGAAAACACCGGGGAGCTGTTTTTT

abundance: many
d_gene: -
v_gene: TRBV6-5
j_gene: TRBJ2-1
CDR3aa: CASSLTGTSYNEQFF
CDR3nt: TGTGCCAGCAGTTTAACCGGGACATCATACAATGAGCAGTTCTTC

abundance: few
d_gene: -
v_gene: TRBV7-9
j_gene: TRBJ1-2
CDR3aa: CASSLELSVGGYTF
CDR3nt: TGTGCCAGCAGCCTCGAGCTTAGCGTGGGTGGCTACACCTTC

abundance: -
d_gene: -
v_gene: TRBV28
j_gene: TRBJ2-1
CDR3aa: CASSSRGINEQFF
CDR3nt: TGTGCCAGCAGTTCCAGGGGAATCAATGAGCAGTTCTTC

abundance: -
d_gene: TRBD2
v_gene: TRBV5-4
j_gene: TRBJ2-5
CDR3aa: CASSLTSGGGIWQETQYF
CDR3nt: TGTGCCAGCAGCTTGACTAGCGGGGGGGGAATATGGCAAGAGACCCAGTACTTC

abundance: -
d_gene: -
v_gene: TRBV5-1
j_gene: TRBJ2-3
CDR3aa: CASKVTPEVTDTQYF
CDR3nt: TGCGCCAGCAAAGTCACGCCCGAAGTAACAGATACGCAGTATTTT

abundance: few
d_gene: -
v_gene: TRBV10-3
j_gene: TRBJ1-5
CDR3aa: CAISDDGTQPQHF
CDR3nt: TGTGCCATCAGTGATGACGGGACACAGCCCCAGCATTTT